The rows below give T cell receptor beta chains drawn from one sample of a study of shared clonotypes between healthy human individuals. Clones were sequenced by immunoSEQ multiplex PCR, and TCRdb holds only the in-frame ones, with some missing. This table holds 1.5 million to 2.5 million clones, about 94% found once. What was sequenced was naive CD8+ T cells sorted from blood. The receptors were gathered from a man aged 18 to 30 in good health. Each CDR3 is given with its conserved first and last residue. A D gene is named only where the DNA matches it firmly. Not every row has a clone size; where given, it reads once, few, many or a size class.

clone size | J gene | V gene | D gene | CDR3 length | CDR3 DNA | CDR3 protein
- | TRBJ2-7 | TRBV29-1 | TRBD2 | 13 | TGCAGCGTTTTTATGGGACTAGCCTACGAGCAGTACTTC | CSVFMGLAYEQYF
- | TRBJ2-7 | TRBV7-2 | - | 14 | TGTGCCAGCAGCTTGGTCCTACTATCATACGAGCAGTACTTC | CASSLVLLSYEQYF
- | TRBJ2-7 | TRBV9 | TRBD1 | 13 | TGTGCCAGCAGCGCCTCGGGACAGTCCCAGCAGTACTTC | CASSASGQSQQYF
- | TRBJ2-7 | TRBV6-1 | - | 13 | TGTGCCAGCAGTGAAGCTAGCGGATACGAGCAGTACTTC | CASSEASGYEQYF
- | TRBJ2-1 | TRBV6-5 | - | 11 | TGTGCCAGCAGTTACTCTGGTGAGCAGTTCTTC | CASSYSGEQFF
once | TRBJ2-3 | TRBV27 | - | 16 | TGTGCCAGCAGTTTATTAGCGGTGGGGGGCCCAGATACGCAGTATTTT | CASSLLAVGGPDTQYF
- | TRBJ2-7 | TRBV5-6 | - | 15 | TGTGCCAGCAGTTCAAACAGGGATATGATAAACGAGCAGTACTTC | CASSSNRDMINEQYF
- | TRBJ1-5 | TRBV7-9 | - | 15 | TGTGCCAGCAGCTTAGGATGGGGGGGTACTCAGCCCCAGCATTTT | CASSLGWGGTQPQHF
- | TRBJ1-2 | TRBV4-1 | - | 15 | TGCGCCAGCAGCCAAGGGGCGGGACCCGGCTATGGCTACACCTTC | CASSQGAGPGYGYTF
- | TRBJ2-1 | TRBV2 | - | 14 | TGTGCCAGCAGTGAATACAGCGGATACAATGAGCAGTTCTTC | CASSEYSGYNEQFF
- | TRBJ2-1 | TRBV6-6 | - | 11 | TGTGCCAGCAGTTACAGGAGTGAGCAGTTCTTC | CASSYRSEQFF
- | TRBJ2-7 | TRBV7-2 | TRBD2 | 14 | TGTGCCAGCAAAGGGGCGCCTAGCGGTTACGAGCAGTACTTC | CASKGAPSGYEQYF
- | TRBJ1-6 | TRBV9 | - | 13 | TGTGCCAGCAGCGTTAGTAATAATTCACCCCTCCACTTT | CASSVSNNSPLHF
- | TRBJ2-7 | TRBV6-1 | - | 15 | TGTGCCAGCAGTGATAGAGGGGGGCCTCCCTACGAGCAGTACTTC | CASSDRGGPPYEQYF
- | TRBJ2-7 | TRBV9 | - | 14 | TGTGCCAGCAGCCCAAGCCCTCAGGTGTACGAGCAGTACTTC | CASSPSPQVYEQYF
- | TRBJ2-7 | TRBV27 | TRBD2 | 16 | TGTGCCAGCAGTTTATTGTCCCCTAGCGGATACTACGAGCAGTACTTC | CASSLLSPSGYYEQYF
once | TRBJ2-2 | TRBV7-9 | - | 14 | TGTGCCAGCACCATATCGCCATTGAACGGGGAGCTGTTTTTT | CASTISPLNGELFF
- | TRBJ2-5 | TRBV11-2 | - | 16 | TGTGCCAGCAGCCAAATGGCAGGAAGCCCGGTAGAGACCCAGTACTTC | CASSQMAGSPVETQYF
- | TRBJ1-1 | TRBV20-1 | - | 11 | TGCAGTGCTAGTTTGGTCACTGAAGCTTTCTTT | CSASLVTEAFF